This entry features one TCR beta chain sequence. Its matching antigen is unknown. As for time point: persistent/refractory GD, antithyroid drugs over 5 years with positive TRAb. TCR sequences were obtained from RNA taken from PBMCs. This specimen belongs to a study of regulatory T cells in long-lasting Graves disease. Study outcomes and limitations: TRBV28, TRBJ1-2 and TRBJ2-5 emerged as the favored segments in persistent disease. Persistent patients had a count of shared public clonotypes (more than 2,500) that exceeded that of new patients (about 970). Relative to newly diagnosed Graves' patients, persistent ones had lower TCR diversity.

This CDR3 spans 13 amino acids. The germline gives CDR1 GTSNPN, CDR2 SVGIG (reference sequence). The germline V and J ends were trimmed by 3 bases and 7 bases, with 15 bases remaining between them. Library construction for TCR beta used iRepertoire HTBI primers and Arm-PCR of CDR3 regions. In TCRdb, the multiplex PCR reads were re-called with MiXCR into one record per CDR3 protein. Of roughly 500,000 distinct CDR3 sequences in the sample, under 25% are singletons; the top ten hold about 6.6%. The clonotype was recovered from a female donor with Graves disease. Source: peripheral blood mononuclear cells (PBMCs), taken when the disease was refractory, from a patient treated with antithyroid drugs. This rearrangement joins TRBV30 to TRBJ2-5; D perhaps matches TRBD2 (6 bases). CDR3 residues: CAWRSSGWVTQYF. The DNA for the CDR3 is TGTGCCTGGAGATCGAGCGGGTGGGTGACCCAGTACTTC.